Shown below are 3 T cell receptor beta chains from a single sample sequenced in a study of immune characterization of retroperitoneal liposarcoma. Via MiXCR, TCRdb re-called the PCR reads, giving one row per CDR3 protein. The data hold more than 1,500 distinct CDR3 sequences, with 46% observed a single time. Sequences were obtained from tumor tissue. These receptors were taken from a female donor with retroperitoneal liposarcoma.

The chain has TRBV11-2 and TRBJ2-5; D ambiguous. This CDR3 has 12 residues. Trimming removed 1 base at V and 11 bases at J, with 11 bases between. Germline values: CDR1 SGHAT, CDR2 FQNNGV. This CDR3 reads CASSLGRNEQYF. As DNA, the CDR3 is TGTGCCAGCAGCTTAGGGCGGAATGAGCAGTACTTC.

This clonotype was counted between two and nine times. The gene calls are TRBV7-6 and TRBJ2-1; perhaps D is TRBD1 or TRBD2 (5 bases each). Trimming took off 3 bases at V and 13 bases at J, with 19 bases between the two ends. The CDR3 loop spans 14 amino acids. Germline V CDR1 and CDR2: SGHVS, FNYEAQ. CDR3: CASSFSGFGETQFF. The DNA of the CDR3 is TGTGCCAGCAGCTTTTCAGGGTTTGGGGAGACCCAGTTCTTC.

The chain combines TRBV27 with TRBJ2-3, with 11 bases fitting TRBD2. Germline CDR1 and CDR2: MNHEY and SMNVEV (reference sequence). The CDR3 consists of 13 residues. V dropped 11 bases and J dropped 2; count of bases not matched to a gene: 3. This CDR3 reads CAELAGVTDTQYF. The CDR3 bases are TGTGCCGAACTAGCGGGAGTCACAGATACGCAGTATTTT.